These 20 T cell receptor beta chains came from one sample sequenced in a study of control samples from healthy donors and cancer patients. The method was immunoSEQ multiplex PCR; TCRdb's version includes in-frame clones alone and lacks a portion of them. Of about 150,000 clones in the sample, about 93% were seen once. Sequences were obtained from blood. These receptor sequences come from a man aged 50-59 years in good health.

The rearrangement uses TRBV3-1 (or the pseudogene TRBV3-2) and TRBJ1-1; D is ambiguous. CDR3 length: 15 amino acids. The V gene lost 0 bases and the J gene lost 10 bases, with 18 bases spanning the gap. Germline CDR1 is LGHDT and CDR2 is YNNKEL (reference sequence). The CDR3 nucleotides read TGTGCCAGCAGCCAAGATAACGTAGGAGGAGGACTAGCTTTCTTT. Protein sequence: CASSQDNVGGGLAFF.

This clone showed up just a few times. In DNA form, the CDR3 reads TGTGCCAGCAGTTTCGGACAGGGTTCCTACGAGCAGTACTTC. The encoded protein is CASSFGQGSYEQYF. This chain uses TRBV27 with TRBJ2-7, with 8 bases lining up with TRBD1. From germline, CDR1 is MNHEY and CDR2 SMNVEV (reference sequence). V was clipped by 3 bases and J by 1 base; unmatched bases: 2. The CDR3 loop spans 14 amino acids.

V is TRBV19 and J is TRBJ2-3; no reliable D call. Germline lookup yields CDR1 LNHDA and CDR2 SQIVND (reference sequence). The CDR3 spans 14 residues. V dropped 3 bases and J dropped 2 bases, with 9 bases sitting between them. The CDR3 coding sequence is TGTGCCAGTAGTATGGGGTATAACACAGATACGCAGTATTTT. Its translation is CASSMGYNTDTQYF.

The genes are TRBV5-1 and TRBJ2-2, with no clear D. In germline, CDR1 is SGHRS, CDR2 YFSETQ. V was pared by 4 bases and J by 6 bases, with 10 bases between. The CDR3 is 13 amino acids. CDR3 sequence reads: CASSPALAGELFF. As DNA, the CDR3 is TGCGCCAGCAGCCCTGCCCTGGCCGGGGAGCTGTTTTTT. The whole variable domain, remainder taken from reference TRBV5-1 and TRBJ2-2, is KAGVTQTPRYLIKTRGQQVTLSCSPISGHRSVSWYQQTPGQGLQFLFEYFSETQRNKGNFPGRFSGRQFSNSRSEMNVSTLELGDSALYLCASSPALAGELFFGEGSRLTVL.

The chain combines TRBV6-6 with TRBJ1-4; no reliable D call. V lost 2 bases to trimming and J lost 5 bases, with 6 bases between them. CDR3 length equals 13 residues. Germline CDR1 and CDR2: MNHNY and SVGAGI (reference sequence). The CDR3 DNA reads as TGTGCCAGCAGTTACGTCAGAAATGAAAAACTGTTTTTT. Residues: CASSYVRNEKLFF.

The gene calls are TRBV5-1 and TRBJ2-7; no definite D call. The germline V and J ends were trimmed by 0 bases and 0 bases, with 7 bases remaining between them. The germline gives CDR1 SGHRS, CDR2 YFSETQ. The CDR3 totals 14 residues. The CDR3 nucleotides read TGCGCCAGCAGCTTGGGGCCAGGCTCCTACGAGCAGTACTTC. Amino acids: CASSLGPGSYEQYF.

The chain couples TRBV6-6 to TRBJ1-4; possible D gene TRBD1, 6 bases. Germline assignment: CDR1 MNHNY and CDR2 SVGAGI (reference sequence). Trimming removed 7 bases at V and 6 bases at J, with 18 bases between. This CDR3 comprises 15 residues. The CDR3: CASTGTGQRDEKLFF. CDR3 in DNA: TGTGCCAGCACGGGAACAGGGCAGAGGGATGAAAAACTGTTTTTT.

The chain combines TRBV4-1 with TRBJ2-7; the D gene is possibly TRBD2 (6 bases). Per the germline V gene, CDR1 is MGHRA and CDR2 is YSYEKL. The CDR3 consists of 13 residues. Trimming took 0 bases from V and 11 from J, leaving 14 bases between them. The CDR3 spells CASSQDLASREYF. The CDR3, as DNA: TGCGCCAGCAGCCAAGACCTAGCGTCAAGGGAGTACTTC.

The chain is built from TRBV11-3 and TRBJ2-7, with TRBD1 as a possible D gene (5 bases). The V gene's germline CDR1 is SGHNT and CDR2 YENEEA. Between the trimmed V and J ends, which lost 4 bases and 3 bases, there was a span of 10 bases. The CDR3 consists of 13 residues. CDR3 sequence (DNA): TGTGCCAGCAGCTCTCGACAGAACTACGAGCAGTACTTC. Its protein product is CASSSRQNYEQYF.

The chain recombines TRBV5-6 with TRBJ1-5; the D gene is possibly TRBD1 (5 bases). Trimming took off 6 bases at V and 4 bases at J, with 14 bases between the two ends. The CDR3 has 14 residues. Germline V gene sequence: CDR1 SGHDT, CDR2 YYEEEE. The CDR3 is CASNVGGRNQPQHF. Written as DNA, the CDR3 is TGTGCCAGCAATGTGGGGGGGAGGAATCAGCCCCAGCATTTT.

This chain connects TRBV6-5 to TRBJ1-2; 8 bases match TRBD1. The CDR3 has 15 residues. Germline V lookup: CDR1 MNHEY, CDR2 SVGAGI. V was pared by 6 bases and J by 7 bases, with 13 bases of the junction left unmatched. The CDR3 protein is CASRPSSGGRLGYTF. The CDR3 DNA is TGTGCCAGCAGACCCTCTTCAGGGGGCAGGCTTGGCTACACCTTC.

The V gene is TRBV9, the J gene TRBJ2-1; maybe TRBD2 (6 bases). CDR3 length: 10 residues. The germline CDR1 and CDR2 sequences are SGDLS and YYNGEE. Trimming stripped 6 bases from V and 10 bases from J, with 8 bases between. As DNA, the CDR3 is TGTGCCAGCAAACGGGAGGAGCAGTTCTTC. This translates into CASKREEQFF.

This clone was seen once. The rearrangement joins TRBV9 to TRBJ2-7, with D perhaps matching TRBD1 (5 bases). V lost 3 bases and J 6 bases, leaving 22 bases between the germline ends. The CDR3 consists of 16 residues. Germline loops: CDR1 SGDLS, CDR2 YYNGEE. The CDR3 region has the DNA TGTGCCAGCAGCGCTGGGTCAGGGCGCCTCCTGGGCGAGCAGTACTTC. Its translation is CASSAGSGRLLGEQYF.

The rearrangement links TRBV19 to TRBJ2-1; D unresolved. CDR1 is LNHDA and CDR2 is SQIVND in the germline V gene (reference sequence). The CDR3 loop spans 13 amino acids. The V and J ends lost 3 bases and 9 bases respectively, with 12 bases between them. CDR3 nucleotides: TGTGCCAGTAGTATCGCTATACTGGCTGAGCAGTTCTTC. Translation gives CASSIAILAEQFF. Complete variable domain (other parts from reference TRBV19 and TRBJ2-1): DGGITQSPKYLFRKEGQNVTLSCEQNLNHDAMYWYRQDPGQGLRLIYYSQIVNDFQKGDIAEGYSVSREKKESFPLTVTSAQKNPTAFYLCASSIAILAEQFFGPGTRLTVL.

The rearrangement uses TRBV6-5 and TRBJ2-5; possibly TRBD2 for D (6 bases). The CDR3 has 13 amino acids. V was cut by 5 bases and J by 5 bases, with 12 bases left in between. Germline CDR1 and CDR2: MNHEY and SVGAGI. The CDR3 region has the DNA TGTGCCAGCAGTCCCGGCGGGAAGGAGACCCAGTACTTC. Translated: CASSPGGKETQYF.

V gene TRBV7-9 combines with J gene TRBJ1-1; TRBD1 is a possible D gene (6 bases). The ends were cut back, 4 bases at V and 8 bases at J, with 17 bases in the middle. The CDR3 contains 14 residues. Germline lookup yields CDR1 SEHNR and CDR2 FQNEAQ (reference sequence). The DNA of the CDR3 is TGTGCCAGCAGCTACCGGGACACGCGCCGCGAAGCTTTCTTT. It is translated as CASSYRDTRREAFF.

This sequence joins TRBV5-1 and TRBJ1-1, with 9 nucleotides matching TRBD1. The CDR3 consists of 15 residues. The V gene end was trimmed by 0 bases and the J gene end by 4 bases; junction bases not matched to a gene: 4. Germline-derived CDR1 and CDR2 are SGHRS and YFSETQ. The CDR3 DNA is TGCGCCAGCAGCTTGGCACAGACAGGGGGCACTGAAGCTTTCTTT. This codes for CASSLAQTGGTEAFF.

As concerns this clone: One end of the junction is discordant with germline, which a read error may explain. This sequence joins TRBV7-7 and TRBJ2-7, with D perhaps TRBD2 (6 bases). CDR1 SSHAT and CDR2 FNYEAQ come from the germline V gene (reference sequence). CDR3 size: 13 residues. The CDR3 DNA is TGTGCTAGCAGCTTAGACAAGGGGAGGGAGCAGTACTTC. Translated, it gives CASSLDKGREQYF.

This chain's CDR3 is CATSEDGPTQYF. The CDR3 DNA follows: TGTGCCACCAGTGAAGATGGACCGACCCAGTACTTC. This chain uses TRBV24-1 with TRBJ2-5; D is ambiguous. The CDR3 has 12 amino acids. V was shortened by 4 bases and J by 7 bases, with 9 bases between the two germline ends. Germline V gene sequence: CDR1 KGHDR, CDR2 SFDVKD.

The chain combines TRBV5-1 with TRBJ2-3; 8 bases map to TRBD2. Germline CDR1 SGHRS, CDR2 YFSETQ. There are 16 residues in the CDR3. V dropped 2 bases and J dropped 6; count of bases not matched to a gene: 11. CDR3 amino acids: CASSLPGSSGPDTQYF. CDR3 DNA: TGCGCCAGCAGCTTACCAGGGTCTAGCGGGCCTGATACGCAGTATTTT.